These T cell receptor beta chains were read from a single sample in a study of cytomegalovirus exposure and HLA in healthy donors. Profiling relied on immunoSEQ multiplex PCR, and the TCRdb table lists in-frame clones only, not all of them. This table has roughly 100,000 clones, roughly four fifths appearing once. The sequencing sample was made of PBMCs. The receptor source for this set is a man in his fifties in good health and CMV-seronegative. Both conserved end residues are part of each CDR3. Fields, in order: D gene, J gene, clone size, V gene, CDR3 protein, CDR3 DNA. The D gene is left open where the match is weak. A row's size may be missing; if present it is once, few, many or a size class.

D: TRBD1
J: TRBJ1-2
size: few
V: TRBV7-2
CDR3: CASSAPGTVVYTF
DNA: TGTGCCAGCAGCGCCCCCGGGACAGTTGTCTACACCTTC

D: TRBD2
J: TRBJ2-7
size: .
V: TRBV4-3
CDR3: CASSQRFGTSGTYEQYF
DNA: TGCGCCAGCAGCCAACGCTTTGGGACTAGCGGTACCTACGAGCAGTACTTC

D: TRBD1
J: TRBJ1-6
size: .
V: TRBV11-1
CDR3: CASSSTGDSPLHF
DNA: TGTGCCAGCAGCTCCACAGGGGATTCACCCCTCCACTTT

D: TRBD1
J: TRBJ1-2
size: .
V: TRBV11-2
CDR3: CASSHSQGTGYTF
DNA: TGTGCCAGCAGCCATTCACAGGGGACGGGCTACACCTTC

D: TRBD1
J: TRBJ1-3
size: .
V: TRBV7-7
CDR3: CASNPAQGWGNTIYF
DNA: TGTGCCAGCAACCCCGCACAGGGGTGGGGAAACACCATATATTTT

D: TRBD1
J: TRBJ2-5
size: once
V: TRBV5-5
CDR3: CASSLGGTGGWETQYF
DNA: TGTGCCAGCAGCTTGGGAGGGACAGGGGGTTGGGAGACCCAGTACTTC

D: TRBD2
J: TRBJ2-1
size: .
V: TRBV9
CDR3: CASSGPKRGGNEQFF
DNA: TGTGCCAGCAGCGGGCCTAAACGGGGGGGCAACGAGCAGTTCTTC

D: .
J: TRBJ1-4
size: .
V: TRBV7-2
CDR3: CASSLMGGVGEKLFF
DNA: TGTGCCAGCAGCTTAATGGGAGGGGTTGGTGAAAAACTGTTTTTT

D: TRBD2
J: TRBJ2-5
size: .
V: TRBV7-2
CDR3: CASSLEAGGQETQYF
DNA: TGTGCCAGCAGCTTAGAAGCGGGGGGCCAAGAGACCCAGTACTTC

D: TRBD1
J: TRBJ2-7
size: .
V: TRBV10-3
CDR3: CAISETPGQGAYEQYF
DNA: TGTGCCATCAGTGAGACGCCGGGACAGGGGGCCTACGAGCAGTACTTC

D: .
J: TRBJ1-5
size: .
V: TRBV10-1
CDR3: CASSEAPGKPQHF
DNA: TGCGCCAGCAGTGAGGCTCCAGGGAAGCCCCAGCATTTT

D: TRBD1
J: TRBJ2-1
size: .
V: TRBV5-3
CDR3: CARSFRRQGHEQFF
DNA: TGTGCCAGAAGCTTCCGGCGACAGGGGCATGAGCAGTTCTTC

D: .
J: TRBJ2-2
size: .
V: TRBV4-1
CDR3: CASSQVVGGFANTGELFF
DNA: TGCGCCAGCAGCCAAGTCGTGGGGGGATTCGCGAACACCGGGGAGCTGTTTTTT

D: TRBD1
J: TRBJ1-1
size: .
V: TRBV7-2
CDR3: CASSLDGDRADTEAFF
DNA: TGTGCCAGCAGCTTAGACGGGGACAGGGCGGACACTGAAGCTTTCTTT

D: .
J: TRBJ1-1
size: .
V: TRBV5-1
CDR3: CASSSGPGAFF
DNA: TGCGCCAGCAGCTCCGGCCCAGGGGCTTTCTTT

D: .
J: TRBJ1-1
size: few
V: TRBV7-9
CDR3: CASSLRETEAFF
DNA: TGTGCCAGCAGCTTACGGGAAACTGAAGCTTTCTTT

D: TRBD1
J: TRBJ2-1
size: once
V: TRBV4-1
CDR3: CASSLQGVSYNEQFF
DNA: TGCGCCAGCAGCCTCCAGGGGGTTTCCTACAATGAGCAGTTCTTC

D: .
J: TRBJ2-3
size: .
V: TRBV11-2
CDR3: CASSQDFTDTQYF
DNA: TGTGCCAGCAGCCAGGACTTCACAGATACGCAGTATTTT

D: TRBD1
J: TRBJ2-5
size: .
V: TRBV19
CDR3: CASSIPPGTGAGETQYF
DNA: TGTGCCAGTAGTATTCCTCCCGGGACAGGGGCTGGGGAGACCCAGTACTTC

D: .
J: TRBJ1-2
size: once
V: TRBV5-6
CDR3: CASSFLTGYGYTF
DNA: TGTGCCAGCAGCTTTCTGACGGGATATGGCTACACCTTC

D: .
J: TRBJ2-3
size: few
V: TRBV5-4
CDR3: CASSLGGATDTQYF
DNA: TGTGCCAGCAGCTTGGGGGGCGCGACAGATACGCAGTATTTT

D: TRBD1
J: TRBJ1-6
size: .
V: TRBV6-1
CDR3: CASRSGGYNSPLHF
DNA: TGTGCCAGCCGCTCAGGGGGTTATAATTCACCCCTCCACTTT

D: TRBD1
J: TRBJ1-2
size: .
V: TRBV7-2
CDR3: CASSRDRLNYGYTF
DNA: TGTGCCAGCAGCAGGGACAGGCTTAACTATGGCTACACCTTC

D: TRBD1
J: TRBJ2-6
size: medium-sized
V: TRBV5-1
CDR3: CASSATGPNVLTF
DNA: TGCGCCAGCTCCGCGACAGGGCCCAACGTCCTGACTTTC

D: TRBD1
J: TRBJ1-2
size: .
V: TRBV11-2
CDR3: CASSLQGAGDYGYTF
DNA: TGTGCCAGCAGCCTACAGGGGGCAGGAGACTATGGCTACACCTTC

D: TRBD2
J: TRBJ2-1
size: .
V: TRBV14
CDR3: CASSEGTSGGNEQFF
DNA: TGTGCCAGCAGCGAAGGGACTAGCGGGGGGAATGAGCAGTTCTTC

D: TRBD1
J: TRBJ2-1
size: .
V: TRBV7-3
CDR3: CASSLYDRVLYNEQFF
DNA: TGTGCCAGCAGCTTATACGACAGGGTCCTCTACAATGAGCAGTTCTTC

D: .
J: TRBJ2-3
size: .
V: TRBV7-2
CDR3: CASSPGADTQYF
DNA: TGTGCCAGCAGCCCAGGGGCAGATACGCAGTATTTT

D: .
J: TRBJ1-1
size: .
V: TRBV15
CDR3: CATSTRQVETEAFF
DNA: TGTGCCACCAGCACCAGACAGGTAGAGACTGAAGCTTTCTTT

D: .
J: TRBJ1-5
size: .
V: TRBV4-1
CDR3: CASSQDIQANQPQHF
DNA: TGCGCCAGCAGCCAAGATATACAGGCCAATCAGCCCCAGCATTTT

D: TRBD2
J: TRBJ2-7
size: few
V: TRBV4-3
CDR3: CASSQGVAGTYEQYF
DNA: TGCGCCAGCAGCCAAGGGGTAGCGGGGACCTACGAGCAGTACTTC

D: .
J: TRBJ2-7
size: few
V: TRBV5-6
CDR3: CASSLAGPGASNF
DNA: TGTGCCAGCAGCTTGGCCGGGCCAGGGGCTTCGAACTTC

D: .
J: TRBJ2-5
size: .
V: TRBV2
CDR3: CASSNRQAQYF
DNA: TGTGCCAGCAGTAATAGACAGGCCCAGTACTTC

D: .
J: TRBJ2-1
size: once
V: TRBV6-1
CDR3: CASRAPQSYNEQFF
DNA: TGTGCCAGCAGAGCGCCACAATCCTACAATGAGCAGTTCTTC

D: .
J: TRBJ1-4
size: .
V: TRBV4-1
CDR3: CASSLEGEKLFF
DNA: TGCGCCAGCAGCCTGGAGGGGGAAAAACTGTTTTTT

D: .
J: TRBJ2-1
size: .
V: TRBV18
CDR3: CASSPIGGGEQFF
DNA: TGTGCCAGCTCACCAATCGGCGGGGGCGAGCAGTTCTTC

D: TRBD2
J: TRBJ2-3
size: few
V: TRBV7-6
CDR3: CASSSGLAGGTTQYF
DNA: TGTGCCAGCAGCTCTGGACTAGCGGGGGGGACTACGCAGTATTTT

D: .
J: TRBJ2-1
size: once
V: TRBV5-4
CDR3: CASTPRRGRSNEQFF
DNA: TGTGCCAGCACCCCGAGGAGGGGACGGAGCAATGAGCAGTTCTTC

D: TRBD1
J: TRBJ1-1
size: .
V: TRBV11-2
CDR3: CASSRFQGATEAFF
DNA: TGTGCCAGCAGCCGATTCCAGGGGGCTACTGAAGCTTTCTTT

D: .
J: TRBJ1-5
size: .
V: TRBV6-1
CDR3: CASSEAGQTRYSNQPQHF
DNA: TGTGCCAGCAGTGAGGCAGGCCAAACAAGATATAGCAATCAGCCCCAGCATTTT

D: .
J: TRBJ1-4
size: .
V: TRBV11-2
CDR3: CASSYALYEKLFF
DNA: TGTGCCAGCAGCTACGCCCTATACGAAAAACTGTTTTTT

D: .
J: TRBJ2-1
size: .
V: TRBV29-1
CDR3: CSGRERGDEQFF
DNA: TGCAGCGGGAGAGAAAGGGGCGATGAGCAGTTCTTC

D: TRBD1
J: TRBJ1-1
size: .
V: TRBV18
CDR3: CASSPTGDTEAFF
DNA: TGTGCCAGCTCACCGACAGGGGACACTGAAGCTTTCTTT

D: TRBD1
J: TRBJ2-4
size: .
V: TRBV7-2
CDR3: CASSLVPGQGDIQYF
DNA: TGTGCCAGCAGCTTAGTCCCAGGACAGGGTGACATTCAGTACTTC

D: TRBD2
J: TRBJ2-7
size: .
V: TRBV7-2
CDR3: CASRGTSEGYEQYF
DNA: TGTGCCAGCAGGGGGACTAGTGAAGGATACGAGCAGTACTTC

D: .
J: TRBJ1-1
size: few
V: TRBV6-5
CDR3: CASSSGQRWNTEAFF
DNA: TGTGCCAGCAGTTCTGGACAGCGGTGGAACACTGAAGCTTTCTTT

D: .
J: TRBJ2-3
size: .
V: TRBV5-5
CDR3: CASSLTGTQYF
DNA: TGTGCCAGCAGCTTGACGGGTACGCAGTATTTT

D: .
J: TRBJ1-1
size: .
V: TRBV19
CDR3: CASSSTRVGTEAFF
DNA: TGTGCCAGTAGCTCGACCCGGGTGGGCACTGAAGCTTTCTTT

D: .
J: TRBJ1-2
size: .
V: TRBV5-4
CDR3: CASKRQDTSPGGGYTF
DNA: TGTGCCAGCAAGAGACAGGACACAAGCCCTGGGGGCGGCTACACCTTC

D: .
J: TRBJ2-2
size: .
V: TRBV6-4
CDR3: CASSAGVGTGELFF
DNA: TGTGCCAGCAGTGCCGGGGTTGGCACCGGGGAGCTGTTTTTT

D: .
J: TRBJ2-2
size: few
V: TRBV7-9
CDR3: CSSSPSTGELFF
DNA: TGTTCCAGCAGCCCTTCCACCGGGGAGCTGTTTTTT

D: TRBD1
J: TRBJ1-1
size: .
V: TRBV6-4
CDR3: CASSDSNPGQENTWVTEAFF
DNA: TGTGCCAGCAGTGACTCCAATCCTGGACAGGAAAATACGTGGGTCACTGAAGCTTTCTTT

D: TRBD2
J: TRBJ2-7
size: .
V: TRBV7-2
CDR3: CASSSGGGIYEQYF
DNA: TGTGCCAGCAGCTCTGGGGGGGGAATCTACGAGCAGTACTTC

D: .
J: TRBJ2-1
size: once
V: TRBV5-1
CDR3: CASSLAVGSSGQFF
DNA: TGCGCCAGCAGCCTCGCCGTGGGCTCGTCTGGGCAGTTCTTC